This TCR beta chain was recorded in a study of cytomegalovirus exposure and HLA in healthy donors. Study information: Early released data comprised some 91 million unique TCRs from HLA-typed donors.

Points on this clone: Its antigen is currently unknown.

J lost 4 bases, V lost 5 bases, and 6 bases had no gene match. The CDR3 extends over 15 amino acids. The germline V gene encodes CDR1 WSHSY and CDR2 SAAADI. Researchers ran the PCR with 60 Vbeta and 13 Jbeta primers. Here immunoSEQ multiplex PCR was the method, and the copy in TCRdb shows in-frame clones only, minus some. This repertoire shows tens of thousands of clones, nearly 80% found once; its top ten account for approximately 4.6%. Study-level results: Researchers reported in a later analysis that a missense DCLRE1C variant was tied to TCR beta V- and J-gene trimming.

This sequence originates from a man aged 40-49 years in good health and CMV-seronegative. This chain links TRBV10-2 with TRBJ1-5; 9 bases line up with TRBD1. The sample comprised PBMCs. The CDR3 loop is CASSPGQGQNQPQHF. As DNA, the CDR3 is TGCGCCAGCAGTCCGGGACAGGGACAAAATCAGCCCCAGCATTTT.